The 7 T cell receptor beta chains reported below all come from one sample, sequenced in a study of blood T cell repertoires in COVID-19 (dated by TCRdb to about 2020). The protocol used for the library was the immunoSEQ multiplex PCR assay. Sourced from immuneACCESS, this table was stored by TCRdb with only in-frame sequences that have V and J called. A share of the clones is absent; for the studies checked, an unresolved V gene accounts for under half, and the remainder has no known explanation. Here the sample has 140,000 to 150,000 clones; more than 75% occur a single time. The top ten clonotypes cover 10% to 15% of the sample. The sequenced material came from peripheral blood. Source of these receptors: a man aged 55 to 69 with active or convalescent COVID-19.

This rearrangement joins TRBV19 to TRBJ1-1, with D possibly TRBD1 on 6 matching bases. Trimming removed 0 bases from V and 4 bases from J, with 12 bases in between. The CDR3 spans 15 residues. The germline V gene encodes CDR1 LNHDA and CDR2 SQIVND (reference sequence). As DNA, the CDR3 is TGTGCCAGTAGTATAGATGGGGGGGCTTCCACTGAAGCTTTCTTT. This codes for CASSIDGGASTEAFF.

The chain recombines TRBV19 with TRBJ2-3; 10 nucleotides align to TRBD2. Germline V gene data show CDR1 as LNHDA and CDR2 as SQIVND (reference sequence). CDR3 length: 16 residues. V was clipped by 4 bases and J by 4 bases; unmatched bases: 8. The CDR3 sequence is CASSTRQRGGPDTQYF. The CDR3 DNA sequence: TGTGCCAGTAGTACCCGCCAGCGGGGGGGCCCAGATACGCAGTATTTT.

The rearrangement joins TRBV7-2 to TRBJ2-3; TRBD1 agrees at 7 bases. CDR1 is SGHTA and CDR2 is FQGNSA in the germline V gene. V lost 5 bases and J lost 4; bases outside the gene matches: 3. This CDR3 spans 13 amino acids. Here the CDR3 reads CASSRQGADTQYF. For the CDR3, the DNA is TGTGCCAGCAGCCGCCAGGGGGCAGATACGCAGTATTTT.

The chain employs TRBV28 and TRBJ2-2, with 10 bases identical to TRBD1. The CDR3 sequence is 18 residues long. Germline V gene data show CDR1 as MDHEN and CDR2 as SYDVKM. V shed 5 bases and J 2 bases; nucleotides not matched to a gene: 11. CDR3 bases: TGTGCCAGCAGTCCTACCCGCCGGGACAGGGGCAACACCGGGGAGCTGTTTTTT. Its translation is CASSPTRRDRGNTGELFF.

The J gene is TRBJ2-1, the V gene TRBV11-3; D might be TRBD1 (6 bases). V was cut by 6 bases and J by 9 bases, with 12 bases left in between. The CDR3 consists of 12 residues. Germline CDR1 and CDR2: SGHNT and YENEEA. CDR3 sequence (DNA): TGTGCCAGCAGTTCCCGAGGGGGTGAGCAGTTCTTC. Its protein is CASSSRGGEQFF.

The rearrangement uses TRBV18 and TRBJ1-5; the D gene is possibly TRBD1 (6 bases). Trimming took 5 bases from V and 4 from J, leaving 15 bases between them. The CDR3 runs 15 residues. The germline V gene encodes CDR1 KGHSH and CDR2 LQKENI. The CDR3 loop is CASSNTGFGNQPQHF. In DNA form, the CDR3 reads TGTGCCAGCTCAAATACAGGGTTTGGGAATCAGCCCCAGCATTTT.

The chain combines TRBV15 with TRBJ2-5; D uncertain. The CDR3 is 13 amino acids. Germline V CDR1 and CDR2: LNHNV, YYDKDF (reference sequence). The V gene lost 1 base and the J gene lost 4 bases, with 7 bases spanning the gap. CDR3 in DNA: TGTGCCACCAGCAGAGGCCGGTTAGAGACCCAGTACTTC. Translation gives CATSRGRLETQYF.